The 18 T cell receptor beta chains given below trace back to one sample, sequenced in a study of cytomegalovirus exposure and HLA in healthy donors. The PCR made use of 60 Vbeta and 13 Jbeta primers. TCRdb keeps only in-frame clones here, not all; method: immunoSEQ multiplex PCR. The sample contains approximately 140,000 clones, around 65% of which appear only once. Sequenced material: PBMCs. These receptors were taken from a woman aged 55-70 years in good health and CMV-seronegative.

V gene TRBV27 combines with J gene TRBJ1-1, with 7 bases fitting TRBD1. Trimming at V came to 5 bases and at J to 1 base, leaving 4 bases not matched to a gene. Germline V gene sequence: CDR1 MNHEY, CDR2 SMNVEV (reference sequence). This CDR3 is 14 amino acids long. The CDR3 is CASSIRGWNTEAFF. The CDR3 bases are TGTGCCAGCAGTATCAGGGGGTGGAACACTGAAGCTTTCTTT.

The rearrangement joins TRBV21-1 to TRBJ1-3; TRBD1, the D gene given by the table, was not confirmed from the DNA. TRBV21-1 is tagged as a pseudogene. This CDR3 comprises 18 residues. For the CDR3, the DNA is TGTGCCAGCAGCAAAGAAGGAGTCGACAGCCGCTCTGGAAACACCATATATTTT. Its protein product is CASSKEGVDSRSGNTIYF.

The sample holds a few counts of this clone. The chain couples TRBV29-1 to TRBJ2-7; D is possibly TRBD1 (6 bases). This CDR3 is 13 amino acids long. Germline V lookup: CDR1 SQVTM, CDR2 ANQGSEA. Between the trimmed V and J ends, which lost 6 bases and 1 base, there was a span of 13 bases. CDR3 nucleotide sequence: TGCAGCGTCGCCTCAACAGGGTCCTACGAGCAGTACTTC. Residues: CSVASTGSYEQYF.

This chain links TRBV2 with TRBJ1-1, with D uncertain. This CDR3 is built from 13 residues. Germline CDR1 is SNHLY and CDR2 is FYNNEI. With 7 bases removed from V and 1 base from J, the gap between germline ends came to 10 bases. The CDR3 spells CASTRDTNTEAFF. The CDR3 nucleotides are TGTGCCAGCACCCGAGACACGAACACTGAAGCTTTCTTT. Complete variable domain (other parts from reference TRBV2 and TRBJ1-1): EPEVTQTPSHQVTQMGQEVILRCVPISNHLYFYWYRQILGQKVEFLVSFYNNEISEKSEIFDDQFSVERPDGSNFTLKIRSTKLEDSAMYFCASTRDTNTEAFFGQGTRLTVV.

This rearrangement joins TRBV15 to TRBJ2-1, with 9 bases fitting TRBD2. Germline assignment: CDR1 LNHNV and CDR2 YYDKDF (reference sequence). Trimming at V came to 1 base and at J to 8 bases, leaving 12 bases not matched to a gene. This CDR3 has 17 residues. Here the CDR3 DNA reads TGTGCCACCAGCAGAGTAATTCAGATAGCGGGAGACTATGAGCAGTTCTTC. It codes for CATSRVIQIAGDYEQFF.

The chain has TRBV5-1 and TRBJ2-1, with 8 bases identical to TRBD2. The V segment lost 4 bases and the J segment 6 bases; nucleotides outside the gene matches: 9. Germline V lookup: CDR1 SGHRS, CDR2 YFSETQ. This CDR3 is 15 amino acids long. CDR3: CASSAGGSGSNEQFF. CDR3 coding DNA: TGCGCCAGCAGCGCTGGCGGAAGCGGGAGCAATGAGCAGTTCTTC.

The rearrangement links TRBV19 to TRBJ2-6; 8 nucleotides line up with TRBD1. Trimming took 10 bases from V and 3 from J; bases not matched to a gene: 11. The CDR3 has 16 amino acids. CDR1 is LNHDA and CDR2 is SQIVND in the germline V gene (reference sequence). The CDR3 nucleotides are TGTGCCATCCCGGACAGGGCTATGAGTGGGGCCAACGTCCTGACTTTC. Protein: CAIPDRAMSGANVLTF.

The V gene is TRBV7-2, the J gene TRBJ2-3; perhaps TRBD2 as D (5 bases). The V end was cut by 5 bases, the J end by 5 bases, with 11 bases between. CDR3 length: 13 residues. The germline CDR1 and CDR2 sequences are SGHTA and FQGNSA. CDR3 region: CASSTGGGDTQYF. The CDR3 nucleotides read TGTGCCAGCAGCACCGGCGGAGGAGATACGCAGTATTTT.

This chain uses TRBV2 with TRBJ2-7, with 7 nucleotides matching TRBD1. The CDR3 is 12 amino acids. CDR1 SNHLY and CDR2 FYNNEI come from the germline V gene. V trimming: 6 bases; J trimming: 8 bases; junction bases outside the gene matches: 7. The CDR3 DNA reads as TGTGCCAGCAGGTTTAACAGGGGCCAGCAGTACTTC. It codes for CASRFNRGQQYF.

This chain joins TRBV2 and TRBJ2-1; D may be TRBD2 (6 bases). Germline CDR1 and CDR2: SNHLY and FYNNEI. This CDR3 comprises 13 residues. Deletions cut 3 bases from V and 6 bases from J, with 9 bases between. The CDR3 region is CASSDWRGNEQFF. The CDR3, as DNA: TGTGCCAGCAGTGACTGGAGGGGCAATGAGCAGTTCTTC.

This clone appeared a few times. V is TRBV28 and J is TRBJ2-5; D is possibly TRBD2 (5 bases). Germline CDR1 and CDR2: MDHEN and SYDVKM. V shed 6 bases and J shed 1 base, with 9 bases lying between them. The CDR3 spans 13 residues. The CDR3 reads CASSSGSQETQYF. In nucleotides, the CDR3 is TGTGCCAGCAGCTCTGGGAGCCAAGAGACCCAGTACTTC. The whole variable domain, remainder taken from reference TRBV28 and TRBJ2-5, is DVKVTQSSRYLVKRTGEKVFLECVQDMDHENMFWYRQDPGLGLRLIYFSYDVKMKEKGDIPEGYSVSREKKERFSLILESASTNQTSMYLCASSSGSQETQYFGPGTRLLVL.

In its sample, this clone was seen a few times. The chain recombines TRBV5-6 with TRBJ1-6; 7 nucleotides line up with TRBD1. The CDR3 runs to 16 residues. Trimming took 5 bases from V and 11 from J; bases not matched to a gene: 16. Germline CDR1 SGHDT, CDR2 YYEEEE. This CDR3 is CASRKQGRFDRTPLHF. The CDR3 DNA sequence: TGTGCCAGCAGGAAACAGGGGCGTTTTGATAGGACACCCCTCCACTTT.

This chain joins TRBV7-2 and TRBJ2-1; maybe TRBD1 (6 bases). CDR1 and CDR2 (germline): SGHTA, FQGNSA. Trimming shortened V by 5 bases and J by 3 bases, and 20 bases separated the two germline ends. The CDR3 spans 17 residues. CDR3 in DNA: TGTGCCAGCAGCCCCAGGCAGGGGTTGTTTAGCTACAATGAGCAGTTCTTC. Its translation: CASSPRQGLFSYNEQFF.

The chain combines TRBV6-4 with TRBJ1-1; the D is unclear. The CDR3 is 13 residues long. Germline V lookup: CDR1 MRHNA, CDR2 SNTAGT. Trimming cost V 6 bases and J 4 bases, with 12 bases left between them. CDR3 sequence (DNA): TGTGCCAGCAGAACGTCGGGTTCCACTGAAGCTTTCTTT. As protein: CASRTSGSTEAFF.

This chain links TRBV29-1 with TRBJ2-5; 16 nucleotides line up with TRBD2. From germline, CDR1 is SQVTM and CDR2 ANQGSEA. J gave up 3 bases and V 7 bases, and 5 bases lay outside the gene matches. The CDR3 spans 15 residues. CDR3 in amino acids: CSGGLAGGGEETQYF. In DNA, the CDR3 is TGCAGCGGGGGACTAGCGGGAGGGGGTGAAGAGACCCAGTACTTC.

This clone is a singleton in its sample. The chain employs TRBV6-5 and TRBJ1-2; D may be TRBD1 (5 bases). The CDR3 consists of 13 residues. Germline V lookup: CDR1 MNHEY, CDR2 SVGAGI. V was trimmed by 7 bases and J by 4 bases, leaving 13 bases between them. This CDR3 reads CASKDSALYGYTF. The CDR3 nucleotides read TGTGCCAGCAAAGACAGTGCCCTCTATGGCTACACCTTC.

This clone was detected a few times. The junction differs from germline at one of its ends, possibly a read error. V usage is TRBV7-9 and J usage is TRBJ1-4; 12 positions agree with TRBD1. The CDR3 is 18 residues long. Germline loops: CDR1 SEHNR, CDR2 FQNEAQ (reference sequence). CDR3 bases: TGTTCCAGCAGCCCGGGACAGGGGGCGATGGTTTCTAATGAAAAACTGTTTTTT. Protein product: CSSSPGQGAMVSNEKLFF.

The gene calls are TRBV4-1 and TRBJ1-3; 7 bases map to TRBD1. With 0 bases clipped from V and 0 bases from J, the junction kept 17 bases outside the gene matches. This CDR3 region has 21 residues. CDR1 is MGHRA and CDR2 is YSYEKL in the germline V gene. CDR3 sequence reads: CASSQEGLGGIRGHSGNTIYF. The CDR3 coding sequence is TGCGCCAGCAGCCAAGAAGGCTTAGGGGGCATCAGGGGTCACTCTGGAAACACCATATATTTT.